The 16 T cell receptor beta chains in this list originate from one sample, sequenced in a study of cytomegalovirus exposure and HLA in healthy donors. The study ran its PCR with 60 Vbeta and 13 Jbeta primers. Sequencing was performed with immunoSEQ multiplex PCR; in TCRdb, only in-frame clones are kept and a portion is missing. In the table there are about 250,000 clones, roughly two thirds of which are singletons. The sample was PBMCs. Receptors were obtained from a female donor in good health and CMV-seronegative.

J is TRBJ1-4 and V is TRBV5-1; unclear D gene. Deletions cut 1 base from V and 5 bases from J, with 9 bases between. The germline gives CDR1 SGHRS, CDR2 YFSETQ. This CDR3 is built from 14 residues. CDR3 amino acids: CASSLRTLNEKLFF. In nucleotides, the CDR3 is TGCGCCAGCAGCTTGAGGACTCTCAATGAAAAACTGTTTTTT.

This clone came up once. The chain employs TRBV7-9 and TRBJ1-2, with a weak D call TRBD1 (5 bases). The length of the CDR3 is 15 residues. V gave up 0 bases and J gave up 10 bases, with 18 bases separating them. Germline CDR1 SEHNR, CDR2 FQNEAQ (reference sequence). CDR3 in DNA: TGTGCCAGCAGCTTAGCGCTCGGGGGAAGCAATCTCTACACCTTC. Its protein is CASSLALGGSNLYTF. Supplemented by reference TRBV7-9 and TRBJ1-2, the full variable domain reads DTGVSQNPRHKITKRGQNVTFRCDPISEHNRLYWYRQTLGQGPEFLTYFQNEAQLEKSRLLSDRFSAERPKGSFSTLEIQRTEQGDSAMYLCASSLALGGSNLYTFGSGTRLTVV.

This sequence joins TRBV25-1 and TRBJ1-2; the D gene is possibly TRBD1 (6 bases). This CDR3 contains 14 residues. Looked up from germline, CDR1 is MGHDK and CDR2 is SYGVNS. V lost 2 bases to trimming and J lost 4 bases, with 11 bases between them. For the CDR3, the DNA is TGTGCCAGCAGTGAAACCTGGGGGCCCTATGGCTACACCTTC. Translation: CASSETWGPYGYTF.

The rearrangement links TRBV6-1 to TRBJ2-7; D is perhaps TRBD2 (5 bases). This CDR3 spans 14 amino acids. V was pared by 2 bases and J by 0 bases, with 8 bases between. The V gene's germline CDR1 is MNHNS and CDR2 SASEGT. The CDR3 DNA reads TGTGCCAGCAGTGAAATCGGGGTCTCCTACGAGCAGTACTTC. Amino acid sequence: CASSEIGVSYEQYF.

The sample holds a few counts of this clone. The J gene is TRBJ2-7, the V gene TRBV5-1; D might be TRBD1 (6 bases). Germline CDR1 SGHRS, CDR2 YFSETQ. The V end was cut by 0 bases, the J end by 5 bases, with 15 bases between. The CDR3 loop spans 15 amino acids. The CDR3 nucleotides read TGCGCCAGCAGCTTGGTGCCAGGGACATTCAACGAGCAGTACTTC. Protein product: CASSLVPGTFNEQYF.

In its sample, this clone was seen once. This CDR3 reads CSVVGASGSNYNEQFF. In DNA form, the CDR3 reads TGCAGCGTTGTAGGCGCTAGCGGGAGTAACTACAATGAGCAGTTCTTC. The chain recombines TRBV29-1 with TRBJ2-1; 10 nucleotides line up with TRBD2. Trimming took 4 bases from V and 3 from J; bases not matched to a gene: 9. Germline assignment: CDR1 SQVTM and CDR2 ANQGSEA. The CDR3 spans 16 residues.

The chain has TRBV18 and TRBJ1-2; D uncertain. With 1 base removed from V and 2 bases from J, the gap between germline ends came to 8 bases. The CDR3 has 14 amino acids. Germline-derived CDR1 and CDR2 are KGHSH and LQKENI. CDR3 sequence: CASSPLTENYGYTF. The CDR3, as DNA: TGTGCCAGCTCACCACTCACAGAAAACTATGGCTACACCTTC. Full variable domain (outside the CDR3, taken from reference TRBV18 and TRBJ1-2): NAGVMQNPRHLVRRRGQEARLRCSPMKGHSHVYWYRQLPEEGLKFMVYLQKENIIDESGMPKERFSAEFPKEGPSILRIQQVVRGDSAAYFCASSPLTENYGYTFGSGTRLTVV.

This clone appeared a single time. The V and J genes are TRBV9 and TRBJ1-2; D possibly corresponds to TRBD1 (5 bases). V lost 4 bases and J 3 bases, leaving 10 bases between the germline ends. Germline V CDR1 and CDR2: SGDLS, YYNGEE. The CDR3 has 13 residues. CDR3 amino acids: CASSSTVYYGYTF. In DNA form, the CDR3 reads TGTGCCAGCAGCTCGACAGTATACTATGGCTACACCTTC.

This chain links TRBV14 with TRBJ2-7; 8 bases agree with TRBD2. Germline V gene lookup returns CDR1 SGHDN and CDR2 FVKESK. V lost 0 bases, J lost 3 bases, and 4 bases stayed unmatched. The CDR3 is made up of 15 amino acids. The CDR3 here is CASSQDRGLVYEQYF. The CDR3 DNA follows: TGTGCCAGCAGCCAAGACCGGGGACTAGTCTACGAGCAGTACTTC.

The rearrangement joins TRBV6-6 to TRBJ2-1; 9 bases map to TRBD2. Looked up from germline, CDR1 is MNHNY and CDR2 is SVGAGI (reference sequence). The CDR3 length is 14 residues. V shed 2 bases, J shed 8 bases, and the junction held 4 bases outside the gene matches. In DNA, the CDR3 is TGTGCCAGCAGTTACGGGACTAGCAGGGATGAGCAGTTCTTC. This codes for CASSYGTSRDEQFF.

In its sample, this clone was seen a few times. This rearrangement joins TRBV10-3 to TRBJ1-2; D is undetermined. Germline CDR1 ENHRY, CDR2 SYGVKD. The CDR3 has 15 amino acids. Trimming took off 0 bases at V and 7 bases at J, with 15 bases between the two ends. The CDR3 DNA is TGTGCCATCAGTGAGTCCTCGGAGGTGTTAGGTGGCTACACCTTC. Protein sequence: CAISESSEVLGGYTF.

The chain links TRBV7-9 to TRBJ2-1; TRBD2 aligns across 16 bases. The CDR3 sequence is 16 residues long. V trimming: 5 bases; J trimming: 10 bases; junction bases outside the gene matches: 8. CDR1 is SEHNR, CDR2 FQNEAQ, per germline (reference sequence). The chain's CDR3 is CASSPGTSGRAREQFF. The CDR3, as DNA: TGTGCCAGCAGCCCCGGGACTAGCGGGAGGGCCCGCGAGCAGTTCTTC.

The rearrangement links TRBV2 to TRBJ1-5; D is possibly TRBD1 (5 bases). Trimming shortened V by 6 bases and J by 0 bases, and 18 bases separated the two germline ends. Germline V gene sequence: CDR1 SNHLY, CDR2 FYNNEI. This CDR3 has 17 residues. The CDR3 bases are TGTGCCAGCAGCGACAGTTCAGGTTCCTATAGCAATCAGCCCCAGCATTTT. This translates into CASSDSSGSYSNQPQHF.

The gene calls are TRBV6-5 and TRBJ2-4; 12 nucleotides match TRBD1. Germline V lookup: CDR1 MNHEY, CDR2 SVGAGI. This CDR3 comprises 14 residues. V trimming: 6 bases; J trimming: 9 bases; junction bases outside the gene matches: 6. The CDR3 reads CASSGDRGRSIQYF. CDR3 in DNA: TGTGCCAGCAGCGGGGACAGGGGGCGAAGCATTCAGTACTTC.

V usage is TRBV5-4 and J usage is TRBJ1-2, with D possibly TRBD1 on 6 matching bases. Deletions cut 0 bases from V and 1 base from J, with 13 bases between. The CDR3 length is 16 residues. CDR1 is SGHNT and CDR2 is YYREEE in the germline V gene (reference sequence). The CDR3: CASSLVGAKFNYGYTF. The CDR3 DNA reads as TGTGCCAGCAGCTTGGTGGGGGCTAAATTTAACTATGGCTACACCTTC.

The genes are TRBV6-5 and TRBJ2-5; tentative D call: TRBD2 (6 bases). The V end was cut by 6 bases, the J end by 5 bases, with 19 bases between. This CDR3 comprises 15 residues. Germline V gene sequence: CDR1 MNHEY, CDR2 SVGAGI. For the CDR3, the DNA is TGTGCCAGCAGAAAACCGGGACTTATGAGGGAGACCCAGTACTTC. Amino acid sequence: CASRKPGLMRETQYF.